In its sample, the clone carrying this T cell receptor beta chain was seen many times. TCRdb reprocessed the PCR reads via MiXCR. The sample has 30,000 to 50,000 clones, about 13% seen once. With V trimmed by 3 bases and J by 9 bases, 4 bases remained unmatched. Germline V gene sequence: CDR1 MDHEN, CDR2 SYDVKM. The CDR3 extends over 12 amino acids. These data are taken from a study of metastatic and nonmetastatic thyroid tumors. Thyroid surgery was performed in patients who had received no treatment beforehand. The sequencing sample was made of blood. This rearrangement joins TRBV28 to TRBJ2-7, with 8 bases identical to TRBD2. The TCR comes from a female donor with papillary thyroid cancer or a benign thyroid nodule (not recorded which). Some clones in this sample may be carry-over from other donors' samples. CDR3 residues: CASSLPGRAQYF. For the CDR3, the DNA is TGTGCCAGCAGTTTGCCCGGGAGGGCGCAGTACTTC.